Reported below is one TCR beta chain. Unique molecular identifiers tagged the TCRbeta library. TCRdb ran MiXCR on the PCR reads and lists one entry per CDR3 protein. The data show 380,000 or so distinct CDR3 sequences, 10% to 15% seen once. CDR3 length: 15 amino acids. CDR1 is LGHNA and CDR2 is YNFKEQ in the germline V gene. Trimming took 4 bases from V and 4 from J; bases not matched to a gene: 6. This sample is drawn from a study of T-cell reconstitution after alpha-beta-depleted transplantation in children. The TCR was taken from a human donor who donated a stem cell graft to a child with Fanconi anemia. This material consisted of PBMCs, taken from the stem cell graft. This chain uses TRBV4-2 with TRBJ2-5, with 10 bases identical to TRBD2. This CDR3 is CASSPFSGGGETQYF. CDR3 sequence (DNA): TGTGCCAGCAGCCCTTTCAGCGGGGGGGGAGAGACCCAGTACTTC.